This T cell receptor (beta chain) was profiled in a study of human T cells and chemical hapten exposure. Study conclusions and caveats: Donor immune responses may differ from healthy people's, since all donors had alopecia. No change in TCRs above 1 in 1000 frequency was produced by DPC sensitization.

Regarding time point: pre-sensitization, week 0. Noted treatment: therapeutic diphenylcyclopropenone sensitization with weekly scalp DPC. People who gave samples had alopecia, were 18 to 70 years old, and were suitable for DPC. This clonotype has a count of ten or more. Its antigen is as yet unknown. The length of the CDR3 is 16 residues. Trimming shortened V by 6 bases and J by 3 bases, and 22 bases separated the two germline ends. The germline V gene encodes CDR1 DFQATT and CDR2 SNEGSKA (reference sequence). Via MiXCR, TCRdb re-called the RACE reads, giving one row per CDR3 protein. Of roughly 60,000 distinct CDR3 sequences detected, around 7% appear once; the ten largest clones hold roughly 1.7%.

The sequencing here drew on whole blood, taken in connection with sensitization to the hapten diphenylcyclopropenone (DPC). The chain has TRBV20-1 and TRBJ2-3, with D uncertain. This receptor was taken from a woman aged 25 to 39 with alopecia areata. Some clones in this sample may be carry-over from other donors' samples. The CDR3 DNA reads TGCAGTGCCCAGCCCCAAGGGCGCCGAGGTACAGATACGCAGTATTTT. Protein: CSAQPQGRRGTDTQYF.